The entry below describes one T cell receptor (beta chain). During active infection, Seattle patients enrolled and were then monitored through disease. V shed 2 bases, J shed 0 bases, and the junction held 7 bases outside the gene matches. Germline-derived CDR1 and CDR2 are SGDLS and YYNGEE. The CDR3 covers 17 residues. In the source study's methods: Cell counts per sample came from amplifying reference gene primers. TCRdb keeps only in-frame clones here, not all; method: immunoSEQ multiplex PCR. The V and J calls and clone size are taken from that table; D and trimming were inferred from the DNA. The table has some 170,000 clones, around 81% seen once. The entry originates in a study of blood T cell repertoires in COVID-19. Study in general: Acute and convalescent COVID-19 samples came from the United States, Italy and Spain. PBMCs, B-cell-depleted T cells, or T cells were the source of the cDNA or gDNA that made up the material.

This receptor was taken from a woman aged 40 to 49 with COVID-19, enrolled during active disease. V usage is TRBV9 and J usage is TRBJ2-1, with 8 bases aligning to TRBD1. Specimen: peripheral blood. CDR3 protein: CASSVRGTGGSYNEQFF. The CDR3 coding sequence is TGTGCCAGCAGCGTGAGGGGGACAGGAGGCTCCTACAATGAGCAGTTCTTC.